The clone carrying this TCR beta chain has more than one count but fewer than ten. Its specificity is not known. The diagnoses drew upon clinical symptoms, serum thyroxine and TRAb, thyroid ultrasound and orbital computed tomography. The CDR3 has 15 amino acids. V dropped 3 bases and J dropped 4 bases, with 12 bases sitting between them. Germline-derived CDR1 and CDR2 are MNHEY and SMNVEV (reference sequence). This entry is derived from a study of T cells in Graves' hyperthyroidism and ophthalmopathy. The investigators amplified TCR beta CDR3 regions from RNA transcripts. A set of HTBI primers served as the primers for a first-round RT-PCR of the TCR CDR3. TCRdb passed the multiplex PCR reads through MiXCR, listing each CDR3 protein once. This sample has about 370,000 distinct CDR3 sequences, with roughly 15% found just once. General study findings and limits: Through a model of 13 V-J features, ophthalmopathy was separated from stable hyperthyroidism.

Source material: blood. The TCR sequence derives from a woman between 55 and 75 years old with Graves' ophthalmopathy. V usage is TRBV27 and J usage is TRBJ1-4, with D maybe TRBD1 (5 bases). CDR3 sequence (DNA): TGTGCCAGCAGTTTTGTGGGGCGGAATAATGAAAAACTGTTTTTT. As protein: CASSFVGRNNEKLFF. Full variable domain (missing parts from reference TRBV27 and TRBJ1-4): EAQVTQNPRYLITVTGKKLTVTCSQNMNHEYMSWYRQDPGLGLRQIYYSMNVEVTDKGDVPEGYKVSRKEKRNFPLILESPSPNQTSLYFCASSFVGRNNEKLFFGSGTQLSVL.